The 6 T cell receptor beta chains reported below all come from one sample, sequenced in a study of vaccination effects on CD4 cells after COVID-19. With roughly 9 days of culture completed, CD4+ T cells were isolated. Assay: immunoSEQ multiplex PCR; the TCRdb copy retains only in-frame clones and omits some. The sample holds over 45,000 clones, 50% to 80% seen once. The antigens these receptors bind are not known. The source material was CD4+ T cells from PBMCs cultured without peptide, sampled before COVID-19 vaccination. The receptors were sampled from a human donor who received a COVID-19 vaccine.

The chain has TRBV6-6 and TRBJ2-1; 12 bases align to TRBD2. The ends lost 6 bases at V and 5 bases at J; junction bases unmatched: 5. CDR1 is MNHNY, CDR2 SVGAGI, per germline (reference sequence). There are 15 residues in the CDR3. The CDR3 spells CASSLRLAGDNEQFF. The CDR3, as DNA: TGTGCCAGCAGCTTGAGACTAGCGGGAGACAATGAGCAGTTCTTC.

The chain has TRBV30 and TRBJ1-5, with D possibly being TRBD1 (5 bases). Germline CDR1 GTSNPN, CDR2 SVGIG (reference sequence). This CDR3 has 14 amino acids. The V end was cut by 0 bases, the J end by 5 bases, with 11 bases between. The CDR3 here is CAWSVTSGDQPQHF. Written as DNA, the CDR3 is TGTGCCTGGAGTGTAACTTCGGGGGATCAGCCCCAGCATTTT.

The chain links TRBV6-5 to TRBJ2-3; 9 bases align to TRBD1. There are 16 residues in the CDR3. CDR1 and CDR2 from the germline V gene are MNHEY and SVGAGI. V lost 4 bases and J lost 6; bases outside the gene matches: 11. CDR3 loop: CASSWGQGLGVDTQYF. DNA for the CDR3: TGTGCCAGCAGTTGGGGACAGGGCCTCGGTGTGGATACGCAGTATTTT.

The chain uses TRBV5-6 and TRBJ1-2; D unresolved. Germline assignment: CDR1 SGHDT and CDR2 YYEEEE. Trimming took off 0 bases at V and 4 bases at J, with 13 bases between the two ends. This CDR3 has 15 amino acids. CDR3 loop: CASSLERGLFYGYTF. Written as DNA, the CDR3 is TGTGCCAGCAGCTTGGAGCGGGGTCTGTTCTATGGCTACACCTTC.

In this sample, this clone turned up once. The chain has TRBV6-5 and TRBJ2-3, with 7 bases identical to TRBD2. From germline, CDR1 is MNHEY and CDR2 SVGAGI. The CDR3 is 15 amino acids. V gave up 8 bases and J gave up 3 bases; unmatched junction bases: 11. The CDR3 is CASGSPGLLTDTQYF. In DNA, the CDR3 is TGTGCCAGCGGGTCACCGGGACTATTGACAGATACGCAGTATTTT.

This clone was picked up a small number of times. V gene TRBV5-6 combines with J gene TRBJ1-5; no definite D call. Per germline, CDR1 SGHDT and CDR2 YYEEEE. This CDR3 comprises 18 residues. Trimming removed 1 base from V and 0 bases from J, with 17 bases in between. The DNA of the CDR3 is TGTGCCAGCAGCTTGAAACAGCAAGCCCTCTATAGCAATCAGCCCCAGCATTTT. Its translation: CASSLKQQALYSNQPQHF.